This T cell receptor (beta chain) stems from a study of CD8 T cells in Susac syndrome. CDR3 length: 14 residues. Looked up from germline, CDR1 is SGHRS and CDR2 is YFSETQ. The V and J ends lost 5 bases and 4 bases respectively, with 13 bases between them. Study results and limitations: Individuals included in the TCR sequencing and HLA analysis were acknowledged by the study to be relatively few in number.

Random-hexamer reverse transcription was applied to about 0.45 to 1 ug RNA. Multiplex immunoSEQ PCR targeted 54 Vbeta and 13 Jbeta TCR beta segments. TCRdb independently ran MiXCR on the immunoSEQ multiplex PCR reads; one entry per CDR3 protein. This sample carries 110,000 or so distinct CDR3 sequences, 85% to 95% of them seen once, and the ten largest clones take approximately 0.097%. Sequencing of TCR beta covered CD8+ and CD4+ T cells obtained from blood. Isolation of CD8+ and CD4+ T cells was performed negatively, whereas enrichment of TEMRA cells was done by FACS. On this clonotype itself: Its antigen is currently unknown.

This receptor was obtained from a human donor with multiple sclerosis. The sample comprised CD4+ T cells from PBMCs. The V and J genes are TRBV5-1 and TRBJ1-3, with a weak D call TRBD1 (6 bases). Here the CDR3 reads CASRPTGFGNTIYF. The DNA of the CDR3 is TGCGCCAGCAGGCCGACAGGTTTCGGAAACACCATATATTTT.